This TCR beta chain was sequenced for a study of CD8 T cells in ankylosing spondylitis (dated by TCRdb to 2016 to 2017). As for the study more broadly: The study profiled T cell receptor beta repertoires in healthy donors and ankylosing spondylitis patients to find disease-linked TCR variants. The full study cohort was made up of about 24 ankylosing spondylitis patients and 108 healthy donors. Peripheral blood samples were taken, and synovial fluid was additionally collected from ankylosing spondylitis patients.

The sequencing machine was an Illumina HiSeq 2500. Quantitative 5'-RACE with molecular barcodes was used to prepare TCR beta libraries. The paper's data handling went like this. A new computational method based on a probabilistic model of VDJ rearrangement was used to identify disease-linked TCR variants. Using fastp at Q25 and MiXCR, TCRdb reprocessed the public reads and kept productive beta chains. Rows with a matching CDR3 protein are joined into one entry that keeps the most common DNA and genes. Here the V and J calls rest on TCRdb's processing, not on the authors' analysis. The sample data list 150,000 to 200,000 distinct CDR3 sequences, and 10% to 15% of these were observed just once. Approximately 10% of the sample is taken by the ten largest. What the research found in general, with its limitations: The disease-linked clones were reported to be significantly enriched in matched synovial fluid samples from ankylosing spondylitis patients. A TCR beta motif made up of eight highly homologous amino acid variants appeared to be characteristic of blood from ankylosing spondylitis patients. Some TCR beta motif variants had previously been reported in synovial fluid and blood of reactive arthritis patients, which suggested common disease-initiation mechanisms. The disease-linked clones showed a CD8+ phenotype and occurred at relatively low frequencies in peripheral blood.

As concerns this clonotype: Which antigen it targets is not known. Per-base qualities were not stored, and no clone one base away is much larger.

The sample consisted of blood, either unsorted or a sorted T cell fraction (not recorded which). The sequence was obtained from a female donor with ankylosing spondylitis or in good health (not recorded which).

The nucleotide sequence reads TGTGCCACCAGCAGAGATGTGGGCGCCAACTATGGCTACACCTTC. Translated, this is CATSRDVGANYGYTF. This sequence uses TRBV15 and TRBJ1-2, with no confidently assigned D gene. The CDR3 sequence holds 15 residues, the cysteine and phenylalanine included. The DNA shown is the 45-base CDR3, in frame from base 1. V lost 0 bases and J lost 2 bases; the stretch between them is 10 bases long. From the germline V gene (reference sequence), CDR1 is LNHNV and CDR2 is YYDKDF.